These 15 T cell receptor beta chains were all obtained from the same sample, sequenced in a study of spatial heterogeneity in lung cancer. Their recognized antigens are unknown. Indicated time point: sample taken at primary tumor resection. General study points: Mutation tallies in tumors tracked expanded intratumoral alpha and beta TCR counts.

TCRdb processed the 5' RACE reads anew with MiXCR; each CDR3 protein has one entry. The sample consists of under 4,000 distinct CDR3 sequences, approximately 5.6% of them appearing once. The sequenced sample was lung tumor tissue, obtained at surgery. These TCRs come from a male donor with early-stage non-small cell lung cancer.

This clonotype is deemed medium-sized. This chain connects TRBV18 to TRBJ2-4; tentatively, D is TRBD1 (5 bases). The CDR3 length is 14 residues. V was pared by 0 bases and J by 5 bases, with 8 bases between. Per the germline V gene, CDR1 is KGHSH and CDR2 is LQKENI. The CDR3 loop reads CASSPPGRENIQYF. CDR3 sequence (DNA): TGTGCCAGCTCACCACCGGGCAGGGAAAACATTCAGTACTTC.

This clonotype showed up many times. The chain carries TRBV29-1 and TRBJ1-1; maybe TRBD1 (6 bases). The CDR3 contains 12 residues. Germline loops: CDR1 SQVTM, CDR2 ANQGSEA. Trimming took 5 bases from V and 11 from J, leaving 18 bases between them. The CDR3 spells CSVLRREGEAFF. CDR3 sequence (DNA): TGCAGCGTTCTTCGGAGGGAGGGGGAGGCTTTCTTT.

In its sample, this clonotype is medium-sized. V and J are TRBV6-5 and TRBJ2-3; D is perhaps TRBD2 (6 bases). The CDR3 sequence is 16 residues long. V lost 2 bases and J 0 bases, leaving 12 bases between the germline ends. The germline CDR1 and CDR2 sequences are MNHEY and SVGAGI. Here the CDR3 DNA reads TGTGCCAGCAGTTACGAGGCCGGGACTAGCACAGATACGCAGTATTTT. Protein product: CASSYEAGTSTDTQYF.

This clonotype is labeled as medium-sized. This rearrangement joins TRBV24-1 to TRBJ1-5, with a tentative D call TRBD1 (5 bases). V dropped 9 bases and J dropped 6 bases, with 17 bases sitting between them. This CDR3 is 14 amino acids long. Germline V gene sequence: CDR1 KGHDR, CDR2 SFDVKD. In DNA, the CDR3 is TGTGCCACCTCCCCCGCAGGGAGGGTTCAGCCCCAGCATTTT. Protein sequence: CATSPAGRVQPQHF.

In its sample, this clonotype is medium-sized (0.01 to 0.1%). The chain employs TRBV5-5 and TRBJ2-1; 7 bases match TRBD1. V gave up 3 bases and J gave up 7 bases; unmatched junction bases: 13. CDR1 SGHKS and CDR2 YYEKEE come from the germline V gene (reference sequence). This CDR3 is built from 16 residues. Written as DNA, the CDR3 is TGTGCCAGCAGCTCTCGACAGGGTATGACGGGAAATGAGCAGTTCTTC. It is translated as CASSSRQGMTGNEQFF.

This clonotype is medium-sized (0.01 to 0.1%) in the sample. The chain joins TRBV5-1 to TRBJ1-1; 8 bases are a match to TRBD1. Losses at the gene ends were 0 bases for V and 4 bases for J; bases not matched to a gene: 8. Germline CDR1 reads SGHRS; CDR2 reads YFSETQ. This CDR3 has 16 residues. The CDR3: CASSLGQGAGGTEAFF. The CDR3 DNA reads as TGCGCCAGCAGCTTGGGGCAGGGGGCCGGTGGCACTGAAGCTTTCTTT. Full variable domain (outside the CDR3, taken from reference TRBV5-1 and TRBJ1-1): KAGVTQTPRYLIKTRGQQVTLSCSPISGHRSVSWYQQTPGQGLQFLFEYFSETQRNKGNFPGRFSGRQFSNSRSEMNVSTLELGDSALYLCASSLGQGAGGTEAFFGQGTRLTVV.

Many counts were recorded for this clonotype. The chain combines TRBV28 with TRBJ2-7, with 7 bases identical to TRBD2. The CDR3 length is 13 residues. Germline CDR1 is MDHEN and CDR2 is SYDVKM. Trimming at V came to 7 bases and at J to 3 bases, leaving 6 bases not matched to a gene. DNA of the CDR3: TGTGCCAGCACCCCGGGGGGACGCTACGAGCAGTACTTC. Translation gives CASTPGGRYEQYF.

By share, this clonotype ranks as medium-sized. The rearrangement joins TRBV7-9 to TRBJ2-5; possible D gene TRBD2, 6 bases. Germline CDR1 reads SEHNR; CDR2 reads FQNEAQ (reference sequence). The V end lost 3 bases, the J end lost 7 bases, and 9 bases lay between the germline ends. The CDR3 loop spans 12 amino acids. The CDR3 DNA reads as TGTGCCAGCAGCTTCGAGGGAGGGACCCAGTACTTC. This codes for CASSFEGGTQYF. Together with reference TRBV7-9 and TRBJ2-5, the CDR3 gives the full variable domain: DTGVSQNPRHKITKRGQNVTFRCDPISEHNRLYWYRQTLGQGPEFLTYFQNEAQLEKSRLLSDRFSAERPKGSFSTLEIQRTEQGDSAMYLCASSFEGGTQYFGPGTRLLVL.

This clonotype is medium-sized (0.01 to 0.1%) in the sample. In nucleotides, the CDR3 is TGTGCCAGCAGGAAACAGGGCCACACAGATACGCAGTATTTT. Amino acid sequence: CASRKQGHTDTQYF. The chain combines TRBV6-5 with TRBJ2-3; a possible D gene is TRBD1 (6 bases). The CDR3 is made up of 14 amino acids. Germline V gives CDR1 MNHEY, CDR2 SVGAGI. With 6 bases removed from V and 2 bases from J, the gap between germline ends came to 12 bases.

This clonotype qualifies as medium-sized. The chain is built from TRBV29-1 and TRBJ1-1; a possible D gene is TRBD1 (6 bases). Deletions cut 8 bases from V and 0 bases from J, with 10 bases between. This CDR3 is built from 12 residues. The germline gives CDR1 SQVTM, CDR2 ANQGSEA. As DNA, the CDR3 is TGCAGCTGGACAGACATGAACACTGAAGCTTTCTTT. Amino acid sequence: CSWTDMNTEAFF.

In this sample, this clonotype turned up many times. The rearrangement links TRBV29-1 to TRBJ2-5; no clear D gene. Germline assignment: CDR1 SQVTM and CDR2 ANQGSEA. CDR3 size: 12 residues. Between the trimmed V and J ends, which lost 4 bases and 1 base, there was a span of 7 bases. The CDR3 nucleotides read TGCAGCGTTGGCAGAATCCAAGAGACCCAGTACTTC. This translates into CSVGRIQETQYF.

This clonotype is medium-sized. The chain is built from TRBV7-9 and TRBJ1-3; 7 bases match TRBD1. The germline CDR1 and CDR2 sequences are SEHNR and FQNEAQ (reference sequence). V lost 4 bases and J lost 2; bases outside the gene matches: 8. This CDR3 is 16 amino acids long. CDR3 loop: CASSSTARGTGNTIYF. DNA of the CDR3: TGTGCCAGCAGCTCAACAGCCAGGGGGACTGGAAACACCATATATTTT.

The genes are TRBV9 and TRBJ2-1; possible D gene TRBD2, 5 bases. Germline V CDR1 and CDR2: SGDLS, YYNGEE. This CDR3 has 13 residues. V lost 4 bases to trimming and J lost 3 bases, with 8 bases between them. The CDR3 loop is CASSTGLYNEQFF. In DNA form, the CDR3 reads TGTGCCAGCAGCACCGGACTCTACAATGAGCAGTTCTTC.

This clonotype was observed at least ten times. The CDR3 nucleotides are TGTGCCAGCAGCAGAAGGGTGTTGGTTGGAGAGACCCAGTACTTC. Its protein is CASSRRVLVGETQYF. The J gene is TRBJ2-5, the V gene TRBV7-2, with unresolved D. CDR3 size: 15 residues. The V end lost 5 bases, the J end lost 4 bases, and 17 bases lay between the germline ends. Germline CDR1 SGHTA, CDR2 FQGNSA. Using reference TRBV7-2 and TRBJ2-5 for the parts outside the CDR3, the full variable domain is GAGVSQSPSNKVTEKGKDVELRCDPISGHTALYWYRQSLGQGLEFLIYFQGNSAPDKSGLPSDRFSAERTGGSVSTLTIQRTQQEDSAVYLCASSRRVLVGETQYFGPGTRLLVL.

This chain uses TRBV7-8 with TRBJ2-2; 9 bases line up with TRBD1. CDR1 and CDR2 from the germline V gene are SGHVS and FQNEAQ. The CDR3 is 16 amino acids. J gave up 0 bases and V 5 bases, and 4 bases lay outside the gene matches. The CDR3 DNA reads as TGTGCCAGCAGCCGGACAGGGGCCTCGAACACCGGGGAGCTGTTTTTT. Its translation is CASSRTGASNTGELFF. Variable domain in full (rest from reference TRBV7-8 and TRBJ2-2): GAGVSQSPRYKVAKRGQDVALRCDPISGHVSLFWYQQALGQGPEFLTYFQNEAQLDKSGLPSDRFFAERPEGSVSTLKIQRTQQEDSAVYLCASSRTGASNTGELFFGEGSRLTVL.